This T cell receptor beta chain emerged from a study of blood T cell repertoires in COVID-19. As handled by the study authors: Estimation of nucleated cell counts was performed using reference gene primer amplification. The protocol was immunoSEQ multiplex PCR, while the TCRdb copy is restricted to in-frame clones and leaves out a portion. The DNA was the basis for D and trimming; V, J and clone size are from that table. The profile shows about 76,000 clones, approximately 80% of them singletons. CDR1 is LGHDT and CDR2 is YNNKEL in the germline V gene (reference sequence). J was trimmed by 5 bases and V by 5 bases; bases with no gene match: 14. This CDR3 region has 17 residues.

Sample: peripheral blood. This chain joins TRBV3-1 (or the pseudogene TRBV3-2) and TRBJ1-2; TRBD1 matches 10 bases. This clonotype was obtained from a woman aged 60-75 years with acute or convalescent COVID-19. CDR3 residues: CASSETDRGRLGYGYTF. CDR3 in DNA: TGTGCCAGCAGCGAAACCGACAGGGGGCGTCTGGGATATGGCTACACCTTC.